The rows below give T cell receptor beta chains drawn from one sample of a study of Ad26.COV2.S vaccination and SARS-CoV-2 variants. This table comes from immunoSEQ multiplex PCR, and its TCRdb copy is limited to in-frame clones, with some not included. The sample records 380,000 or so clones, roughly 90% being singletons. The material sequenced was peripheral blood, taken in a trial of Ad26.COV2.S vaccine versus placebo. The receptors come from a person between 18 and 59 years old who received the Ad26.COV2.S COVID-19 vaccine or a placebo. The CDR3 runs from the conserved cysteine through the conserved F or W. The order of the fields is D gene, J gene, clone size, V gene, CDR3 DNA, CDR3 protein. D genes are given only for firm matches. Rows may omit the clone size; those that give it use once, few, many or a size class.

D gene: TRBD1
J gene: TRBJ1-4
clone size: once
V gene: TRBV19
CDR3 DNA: TGTGCCAGTAGTCCAGCGGGACAGATTAATGAAAAACTGTTTTTT
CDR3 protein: CASSPAGQINEKLFF

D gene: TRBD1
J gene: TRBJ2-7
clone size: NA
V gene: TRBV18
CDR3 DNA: TGTGCCAGCTCAACGGGACAGGGGAGAGAGCAGTACTTC
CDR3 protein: CASSTGQGREQYF

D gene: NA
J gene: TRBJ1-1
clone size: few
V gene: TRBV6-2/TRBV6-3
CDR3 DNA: TGTGCCAGCAGTAACCCCCGGACGGCGAACACTGAAGCTTTCTTT
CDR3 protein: CASSNPRTANTEAFF

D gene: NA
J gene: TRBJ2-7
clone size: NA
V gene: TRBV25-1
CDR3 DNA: TGTGCCAGCAGTCCTAGAGGGGGGTACGAGCAGTACTTC
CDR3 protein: CASSPRGGYEQYF

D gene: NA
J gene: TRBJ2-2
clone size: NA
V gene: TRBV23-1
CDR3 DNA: TGCGCCAGCAGTCGGGGGAGTCGGACCGGGGAGCTGTTTTTT
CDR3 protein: CASSRGSRTGELFF

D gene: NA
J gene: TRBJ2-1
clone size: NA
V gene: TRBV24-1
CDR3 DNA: TGTGCCACCAGTGGTCCCGGCTACAATGAGCAGTTCTTC
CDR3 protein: CATSGPGYNEQFF

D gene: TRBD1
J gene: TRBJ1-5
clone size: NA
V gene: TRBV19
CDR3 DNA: TGTGCCAGTAGTGATGACAGGGTAGGTAGTCAGCCCCAGCATTTT
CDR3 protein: CASSDDRVGSQPQHF

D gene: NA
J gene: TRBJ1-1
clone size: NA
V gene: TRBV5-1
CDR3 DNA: TGCGCCAGCAGCTTGGTCGGGACATTGAACACTGAAGCTTTCTTT
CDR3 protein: CASSLVGTLNTEAFF

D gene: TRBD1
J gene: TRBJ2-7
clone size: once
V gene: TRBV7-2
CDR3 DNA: TGTGCCAGCAGCTTAGACACAGGGGCCTACGAGCAGTACTTC
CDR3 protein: CASSLDTGAYEQYF

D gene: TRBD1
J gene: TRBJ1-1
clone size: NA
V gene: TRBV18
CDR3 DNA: TGTGCCAGCAGCGAGGGGGCAAATGAAGCTTTCTTT
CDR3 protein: CASSEGANEAFF

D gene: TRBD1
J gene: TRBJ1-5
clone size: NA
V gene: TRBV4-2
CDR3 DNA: TGTGCCAGCAGCCAAGCGCTGACAGGGATTCAGCCCCAGCATTTT
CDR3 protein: CASSQALTGIQPQHF

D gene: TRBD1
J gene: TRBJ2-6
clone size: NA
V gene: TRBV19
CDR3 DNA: TGTGCCAGCAAGACAGGGGGTGGCTCTGGGGCCAACGTCCTGACTTTC
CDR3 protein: CASKTGGGSGANVLTF

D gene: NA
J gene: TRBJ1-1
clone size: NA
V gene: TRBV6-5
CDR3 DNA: TGTGCCAGCCTATCGCTCCTGAACACTGAAGCTTTCTTT
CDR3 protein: CASLSLLNTEAFF

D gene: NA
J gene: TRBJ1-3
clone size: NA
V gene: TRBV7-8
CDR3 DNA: TGTGCCAGCAGCTTAGGGGAGGTTTCAAACACCATATATTTT
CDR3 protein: CASSLGEVSNTIYF

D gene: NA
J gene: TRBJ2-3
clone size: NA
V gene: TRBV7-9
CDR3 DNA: TGTGCCAGCAGGCCAGGGGGGGAAACAGATACGCAGTATTTT
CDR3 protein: CASRPGGETDTQYF

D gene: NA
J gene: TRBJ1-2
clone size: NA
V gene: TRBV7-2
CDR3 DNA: TGTGCCAGCAGCTTAGCTTCCGGAGGTACTAACTATGGCTACACCTTC
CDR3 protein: CASSLASGGTNYGYTF

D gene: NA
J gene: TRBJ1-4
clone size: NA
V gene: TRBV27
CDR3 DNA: TGTGCCAGCAGCAGGACAGCAACTAATGAAAAACTGTTTTTT
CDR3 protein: CASSRTATNEKLFF

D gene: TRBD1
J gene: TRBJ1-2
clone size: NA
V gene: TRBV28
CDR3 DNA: TGTGCCAGCAGTTTCTTCCAGGGGGCCGGCTACACCTTC
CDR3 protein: CASSFFQGAGYTF

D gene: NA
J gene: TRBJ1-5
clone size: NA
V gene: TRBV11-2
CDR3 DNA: TGTGCCAGCAGCTTAGCCCCAGGTGAAGCCCAGCATTTT
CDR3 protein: CASSLAPGEAQHF

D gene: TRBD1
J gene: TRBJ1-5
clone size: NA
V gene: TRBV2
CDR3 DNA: TGTGCCAGCAGTGAAGACAGGGGAGATCAGCCCCAGCATTTT
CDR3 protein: CASSEDRGDQPQHF

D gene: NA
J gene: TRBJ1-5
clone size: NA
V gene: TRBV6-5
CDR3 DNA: TGTGCCAGCAGACCCCGGGGGGGGCTTGGGCAGCCCCAGCATTTT
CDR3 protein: CASRPRGGLGQPQHF

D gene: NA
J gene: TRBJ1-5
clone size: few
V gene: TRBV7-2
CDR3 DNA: TGTGCCAGCAGCTTAGATTTTACGAGAGGCAATCAGCCCCAGCATTTT
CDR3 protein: CASSLDFTRGNQPQHF

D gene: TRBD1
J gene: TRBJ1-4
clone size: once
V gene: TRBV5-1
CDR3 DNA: TGCGCCAGCAGCTTGTCTCCGGGGACAGGGGCTGAAAAACTGTTTTTT
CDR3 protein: CASSLSPGTGAEKLFF

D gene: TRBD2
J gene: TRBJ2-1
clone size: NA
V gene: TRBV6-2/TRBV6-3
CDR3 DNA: TGTGCCAGCAGTCGACTAGCGGCTTCCTACAATGAGCAGTTCTTC
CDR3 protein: CASSRLAASYNEQFF

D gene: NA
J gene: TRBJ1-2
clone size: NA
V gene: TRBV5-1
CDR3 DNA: TGCGCCAGCAGCTTCCGGACAGTCTTTAACTATGGCTACACCTTC
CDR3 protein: CASSFRTVFNYGYTF

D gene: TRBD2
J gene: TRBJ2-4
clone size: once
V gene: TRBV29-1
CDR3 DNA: TGCAGCGTTGTTGGGGCTAGCGGGGGCAAGTACTTC
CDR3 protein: CSVVGASGGKYF

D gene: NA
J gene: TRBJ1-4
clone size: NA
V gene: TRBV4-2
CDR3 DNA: TGTGCCAGCAGCCAAGATCGGACAGTTAATGAAAAACTGTTTTTT
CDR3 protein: CASSQDRTVNEKLFF

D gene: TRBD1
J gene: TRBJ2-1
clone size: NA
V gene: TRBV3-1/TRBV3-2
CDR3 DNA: TGTGCCAGCAGTCGAGGACAGGGGGGGAATGAGCAGTTCTTC
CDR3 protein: CASSRGQGGNEQFF

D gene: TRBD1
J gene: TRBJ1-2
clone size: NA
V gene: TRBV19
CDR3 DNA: TGTGCCACCTACGGACAGGGTAGTAACTATGGCTACACCTTC
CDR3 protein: CATYGQGSNYGYTF

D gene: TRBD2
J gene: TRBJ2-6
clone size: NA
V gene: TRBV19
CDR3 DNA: TGTGCCACTACTAGCGGGGGGGCCACTGGGGCCAACGTCCTGACTTTC
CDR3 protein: CATTSGGATGANVLTF

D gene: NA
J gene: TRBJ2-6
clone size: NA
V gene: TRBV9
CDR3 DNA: TGTGCCAGCAGCGTAGCGGGTAGCTCTGGGGCCAACGTCCTGACTTTC
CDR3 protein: CASSVAGSSGANVLTF

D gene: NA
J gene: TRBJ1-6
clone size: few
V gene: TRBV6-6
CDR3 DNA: TGTGCCAGCAGCGAACCTACAGGGAATAATAATTCACCCCTCCACTTT
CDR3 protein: CASSEPTGNNNSPLHF

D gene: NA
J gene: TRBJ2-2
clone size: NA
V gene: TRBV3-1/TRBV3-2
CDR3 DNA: TGTGCCAGCAGCGGAGTCGGGGAGCTGTTTTTT
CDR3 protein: CASSGVGELFF

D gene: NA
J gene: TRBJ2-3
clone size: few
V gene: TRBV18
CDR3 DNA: TGTGCCAGCTCAGAGATATCAGATACGCAGTATTTT
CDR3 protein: CASSEISDTQYF

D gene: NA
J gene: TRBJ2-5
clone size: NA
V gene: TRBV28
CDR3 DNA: TGTGCCAGCAGTTTAATCTGGGAGACCCAGTACTTC
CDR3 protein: CASSLIWETQYF

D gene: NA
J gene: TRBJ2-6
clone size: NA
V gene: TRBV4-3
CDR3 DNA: TGCGCCAGCAGCCAAGACACCTACTCTGGGGCCAACGTCCTGACTTTC
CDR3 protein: CASSQDTYSGANVLTF

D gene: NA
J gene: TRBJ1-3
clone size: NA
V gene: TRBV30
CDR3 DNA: TGTGGGGCTAGCTCTGGAAACACCATATATTTT
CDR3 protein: CGASSGNTIYF

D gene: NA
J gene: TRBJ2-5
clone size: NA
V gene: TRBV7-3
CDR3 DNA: TGTGCCAGCAGCCTTCGTACAGGGTCGGGCCAAGAGACCCAGTACTTC
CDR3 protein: CASSLRTGSGQETQYF

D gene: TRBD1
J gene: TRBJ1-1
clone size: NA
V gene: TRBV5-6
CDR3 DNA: TGTGCCAGCAGCTCCCGACAGGGGGCTAGTACTGAAGCTTTCTTT
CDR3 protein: CASSSRQGASTEAFF

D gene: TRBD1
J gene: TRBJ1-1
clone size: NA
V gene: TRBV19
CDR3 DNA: TGTGCCAGTAGTATTGAACAGGGGAAGGTCACTGAAGCTTTCTTT
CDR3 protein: CASSIEQGKVTEAFF

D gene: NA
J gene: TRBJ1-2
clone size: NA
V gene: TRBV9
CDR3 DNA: TGTGCCAGCAGCTCAACAGGGAACTATGGCTACACCTTC
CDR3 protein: CASSSTGNYGYTF

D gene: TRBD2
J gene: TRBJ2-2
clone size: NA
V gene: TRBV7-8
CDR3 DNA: TGTGCCAGCAGCCCCACCAGCGGGGGGGCGCCCGGGGAGCTGTTTTTT
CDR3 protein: CASSPTSGGAPGELFF

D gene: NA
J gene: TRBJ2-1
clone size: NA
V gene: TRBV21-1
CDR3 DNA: TGTGCCAGCAGCAAAGTGGAGTACAATGAGCAGTTCTTC
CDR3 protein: CASSKVEYNEQFF

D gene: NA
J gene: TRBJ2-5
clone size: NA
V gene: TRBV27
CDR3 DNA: TGTGCCAGCAGTCGAGGGGGATACCAAGAGACCCAGTACTTC
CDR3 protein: CASSRGGYQETQYF

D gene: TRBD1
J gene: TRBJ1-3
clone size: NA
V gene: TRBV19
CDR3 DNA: TGTGCCAGTAGCACCATAGGGACAGGGGGAAACACCATATATTTT
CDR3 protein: CASSTIGTGGNTIYF

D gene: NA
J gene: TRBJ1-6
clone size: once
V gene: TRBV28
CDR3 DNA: TGTGCCAGCAGCCCTCACCAGAGCTCCTATAATTCACCCCTCCACTTT
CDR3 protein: CASSPHQSSYNSPLHF

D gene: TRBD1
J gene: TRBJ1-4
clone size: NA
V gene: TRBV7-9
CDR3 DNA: TGTGCCAGCAGCTTAGGGACAGGGCCAAGTGAAAAACTGTTTTTT
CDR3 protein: CASSLGTGPSEKLFF

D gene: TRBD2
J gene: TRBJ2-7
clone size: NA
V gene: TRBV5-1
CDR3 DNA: TGCGCCAGCAGCTGGGGGACTAGTGGATCCTTGGACGAGCAGTACTTC
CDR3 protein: CASSWGTSGSLDEQYF

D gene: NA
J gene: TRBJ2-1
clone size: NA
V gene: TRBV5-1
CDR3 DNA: TGCGCCAGCAGCTTGTTTACAGGGAGCTCCTACAATGAGCAGTTCTTC
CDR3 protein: CASSLFTGSSYNEQFF

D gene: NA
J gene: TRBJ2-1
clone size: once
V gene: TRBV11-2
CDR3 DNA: TGTGCCAGCAGCTTAGATCTGGGGAGCTCCTACAATGAGCAGTTCTTC
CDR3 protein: CASSLDLGSSYNEQFF

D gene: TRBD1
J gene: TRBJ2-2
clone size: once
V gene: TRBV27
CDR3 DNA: TGTGCCAGCAGGACAGGGACGAACACCGGGGAGCTGTTTTTT
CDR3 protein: CASRTGTNTGELFF

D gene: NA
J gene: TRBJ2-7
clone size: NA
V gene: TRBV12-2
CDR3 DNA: TGTGCAAGTCGCTTAGCATTCCCTAGCGGGGGTTACGAGCAGTACTTC
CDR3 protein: CASRLAFPSGGYEQYF

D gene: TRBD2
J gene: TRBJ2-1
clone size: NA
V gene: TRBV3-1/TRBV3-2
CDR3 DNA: TGTGCCAGCAGCCTACTGGGACTAGGGGGGTACAATGAGCAGTTCTTC
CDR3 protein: CASSLLGLGGYNEQFF

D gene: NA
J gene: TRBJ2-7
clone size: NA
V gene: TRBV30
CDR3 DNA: TGTGCCTGGAGTGGATCGGGGGTGATATCAATCGACTTC
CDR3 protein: CAWSGSGVISIDF

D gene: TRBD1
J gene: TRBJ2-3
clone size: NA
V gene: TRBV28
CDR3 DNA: TGTGCCAGCAGTTTGAGGGGGACAGGGATAGATACGCAGTATTTT
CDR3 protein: CASSLRGTGIDTQYF

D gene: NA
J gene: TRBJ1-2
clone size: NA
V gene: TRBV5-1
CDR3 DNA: TGCGCCAGCAGCCGCGAGATGGGCTATGGCTACACCTTC
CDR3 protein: CASSREMGYGYTF

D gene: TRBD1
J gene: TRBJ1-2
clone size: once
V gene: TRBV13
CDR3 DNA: TGTGCCAGCACAGGAGGGACAGGGGGGAACTATGGCTACACCTTC
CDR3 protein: CASTGGTGGNYGYTF

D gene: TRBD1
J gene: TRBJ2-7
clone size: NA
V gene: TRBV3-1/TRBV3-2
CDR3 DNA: TGTGCCAGCAGCCAAGATGCTCGGGACAGGCCCTCGGGGGAGCAGTACTTC
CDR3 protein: CASSQDARDRPSGEQYF

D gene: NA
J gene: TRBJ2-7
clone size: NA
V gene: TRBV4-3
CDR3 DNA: TGCGCCAGCAGCCAAGGGTCTTACGGGGAGAGCTCCTACGAGCAGTACTTC
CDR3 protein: CASSQGSYGESSYEQYF